The 13 T cell receptor beta chains in this list originate from one sample, sequenced in a study of blood T cell repertoires in COVID-19. Using immunoSEQ multiplex PCR, the repertoire was profiled, and TCRdb retains in-frame clones only, with some absent. The sample shows tens of thousands of clones, approximately 74% of them seen only once. Sequences were obtained from peripheral blood. The receptors come from a human donor with acute or convalescent COVID-19. The donor label of this sample is uncertain.

The chain links TRBV29-1 to TRBJ2-3, with 10 nucleotides matching TRBD2. This CDR3 has 15 residues. Trimming cost V 7 bases and J 5 bases; bases outside gene matches: 12. CDR1 is SQVTM and CDR2 is ANQGSEA in the germline V gene. The CDR3 reads CSASGTSDELDTQYF. The CDR3 DNA follows: TGCAGCGCCTCCGGGACTAGCGACGAATTAGATACGCAGTATTTT.

The J gene is TRBJ2-1, the V gene TRBV19; D is perhaps TRBD2 (6 bases). V lost 6 bases and J lost 9, with 18 bases in between. Germline V gene sequence: CDR1 LNHDA, CDR2 SQIVND (reference sequence). This CDR3 has 14 amino acids. The chain's CDR3 is CASRLTLAFSEQFF. The CDR3 DNA is TGTGCCAGTAGGCTTACACTAGCCTTCAGTGAGCAGTTCTTC.

The chain is built from TRBV5-5 and TRBJ2-5, with 11 bases that match TRBD1. The CDR3 totals 18 residues. From germline, CDR1 is SGHKS and CDR2 YYEKEE (reference sequence). Losses at the gene ends were 4 bases for V and 5 bases for J; bases not matched to a gene: 16. The CDR3 spells CASSRRTGGGGELETQYF. In DNA, the CDR3 is TGTGCCAGCAGCCGCCGGACAGGGGGCGGTGGTGAGTTGGAGACCCAGTACTTC.

The chain links TRBV29-1 to TRBJ2-4; D remains ambiguous. Trimming stripped 4 bases from V and 3 bases from J, with 10 bases between. The CDR3 consists of 13 residues. Germline V gene sequence: CDR1 SQVTM, CDR2 ANQGSEA. CDR3 in DNA: TGCAGCGTTGTTAGCTCGGGCAAAAACATTCAGTACTTC. This sequence encodes CSVVSSGKNIQYF.

This clone was seen once. V usage is TRBV18 and J usage is TRBJ1-1; D is perhaps TRBD1 (6 bases). Trimming took 6 bases from V and 1 from J, leaving 9 bases between them. The germline CDR1 and CDR2 sequences are KGHSH and LQKENI. CDR3 size: 13 residues. The CDR3 coding sequence is TGTGCCAGCTCCTTGGGACAGAACACTGAAGCTTTCTTT. Translation gives CASSLGQNTEAFF.

This sequence joins TRBV6-5 and TRBJ2-6; 7 bases agree with TRBD1. Germline V gene lookup returns CDR1 MNHEY and CDR2 SVGAGI. The CDR3 is made up of 15 amino acids. V trimming: 6 bases; J trimming: 2 bases; junction bases outside the gene matches: 4. CDR3: CASSLGTAGANVLTF. Here the CDR3 DNA reads TGTGCCAGCAGCCTCGGGACAGCTGGGGCCAACGTCCTGACTTTC.

This chain joins TRBV7-9 and TRBJ1-1; 9 nucleotides agree with TRBD1. This CDR3 has 14 residues. Germline V gives CDR1 SEHNR, CDR2 FQNEAQ (reference sequence). The V gene end was trimmed by 4 bases and the J gene end by 5 bases; junction bases not matched to a gene: 5. The CDR3 nucleotides read TGTGCCAGCAGCTGGACAGGGGTTGGGACTGAAGCTTTCTTT. Its translation is CASSWTGVGTEAFF.

The chain carries TRBV11-3 and TRBJ1-1; D is perhaps TRBD1 (6 bases). The ends were cut back, 4 bases at V and 8 bases at J, with 14 bases in the middle. Germline V gives CDR1 SGHNT, CDR2 YENEEA. The CDR3 sequence is 13 residues long. The CDR3 DNA is TGTGCCAGCAGCTCCTCCCCAACAGGGGAAGCTTTCTTT. Amino acid sequence: CASSSSPTGEAFF.

V usage is TRBV5-1 and J usage is TRBJ2-1; unclear D gene. The CDR3 has 16 amino acids. The germline V gene encodes CDR1 SGHRS and CDR2 YFSETQ. V dropped 0 bases and J dropped 6 bases, with 16 bases sitting between them. Written as DNA, the CDR3 is TGCGCCAGCAGCTTGGCGGCAGGCCAAGGTCCCAATGAGCAGTTCTTC. This codes for CASSLAAGQGPNEQFF.

V usage is TRBV5-4 and J usage is TRBJ2-2; possibly TRBD2 for D (6 bases). Germline lookup yields CDR1 SGHNT and CDR2 YYREEE (reference sequence). CDR3 length: 15 amino acids. Between the trimmed V and J ends, which lost 0 bases and 4 bases, there was a span of 10 bases. In DNA, the CDR3 is TGTGCCAGCAGCTTGGAGGCGGGACCCACCGGGGAGCTGTTTTTT. Its protein is CASSLEAGPTGELFF.

The gene calls are TRBV6-6 and TRBJ2-1; D unresolved. Looked up from germline, CDR1 is MNHNY and CDR2 is SVGAGI (reference sequence). V gave up 5 bases and J gave up 2 bases, with 13 bases separating them. The CDR3 runs 15 residues. The CDR3 sequence: CASSPAGLAYNEQFF. The CDR3 coding sequence is TGTGCCAGCAGTCCCGCAGGTTTGGCCTACAATGAGCAGTTCTTC.

The genes are TRBV4-1 and TRBJ2-1; TRBD2 is a possible D gene (6 bases). With 3 bases removed from V and 12 bases from J, the gap between germline ends came to 12 bases. This CDR3 spans 12 amino acids. Germline CDR1 and CDR2: MGHRA and YSYEKL. The CDR3: CASSHIGTLQFF. The CDR3 DNA is TGCGCCAGCAGCCACATTGGGACTTTGCAGTTCTTC.

This clone was observed a handful of times. This sequence joins TRBV3-1 (or the pseudogene TRBV3-2) and TRBJ2-1; D gene unclear. This CDR3 region has 14 residues. V gave up 1 base and J gave up 9 bases, with 13 bases separating them. In germline, CDR1 is LGHDT, CDR2 YNNKEL (reference sequence). The chain's CDR3 is CASSQGVSNREQFF. The CDR3 DNA reads TGTGCCAGCAGCCAAGGAGTGTCTAACCGTGAGCAGTTCTTC.